This T cell receptor (beta chain) was sequenced during a study of CD8 T cells in Susac syndrome. Random hexamers were used to reverse transcribe about 0.45 to 1 ug of RNA. TCRdb itself ran the immunoSEQ multiplex PCR reads through MiXCR, one entry per CDR3 protein. This sample has about 300,000 distinct CDR3 sequences, with over 75% found just once. Peripheral blood CD8+ and CD4+ T cells were profiled by TCR beta sequencing. The authors negatively isolated CD8+ and CD4+ T cells and FACS-enriched TEMRA cells. Deletions cut 5 bases from V and 1 base from J, with 14 bases between. The CDR3 covers 15 residues. CDR1 and CDR2 from the germline V gene are DFQATT and SNEGSKA (reference sequence).

The genes are TRBV20-1 and TRBJ2-2, with a possible D match to TRBD2 (5 bases). Sequencing was performed on CD8+ T cells from PBMCs. This receptor was identified in a human donor with multiple sclerosis. The CDR3 DNA is TGCAGTGCTGCCCGCGCGGGTTGGAACACCGGGGAGCTGTTTTTT. Translating gives CSAARAGWNTGELFF.